This TCR beta chain originates from a study of blood T cell repertoires in COVID-19. As for the study in general: Samples came from the United States, Italy and Spain, spanning acute and convalescent COVID-19. PBMCs, B-cell-depleted T cells, or T cells provided the cDNA or gDNA that made up the material.

Study processing details: Amplifying reference gene primers gave estimates of nucleated cell counts. Method: immunoSEQ multiplex PCR; TCRdb's copy keeps in-frame clones and lacks some. D and trimming were read from the DNA, whereas the V and J calls and clone size are those reported in that table. The table lists 30,000 to 35,000 clones, over 80% of them singletons. The CDR3 runs 16 residues. With 3 bases removed from V and 2 bases from J, the gap between germline ends came to 14 bases. The germline gives CDR1 SGDLS, CDR2 YYNGEE. The gene calls are TRBV9 and TRBJ2-2, with a tentative D call TRBD2 (5 bases). Sequences were obtained from peripheral blood. The clonotype comes from an elderly man with active COVID-19. CDR3 in amino acids: CASSASGRGNTGELFF. CDR3 sequence (DNA): TGTGCCAGCAGCGCGTCAGGACGGGGAAACACCGGGGAGCTGTTTTTT.